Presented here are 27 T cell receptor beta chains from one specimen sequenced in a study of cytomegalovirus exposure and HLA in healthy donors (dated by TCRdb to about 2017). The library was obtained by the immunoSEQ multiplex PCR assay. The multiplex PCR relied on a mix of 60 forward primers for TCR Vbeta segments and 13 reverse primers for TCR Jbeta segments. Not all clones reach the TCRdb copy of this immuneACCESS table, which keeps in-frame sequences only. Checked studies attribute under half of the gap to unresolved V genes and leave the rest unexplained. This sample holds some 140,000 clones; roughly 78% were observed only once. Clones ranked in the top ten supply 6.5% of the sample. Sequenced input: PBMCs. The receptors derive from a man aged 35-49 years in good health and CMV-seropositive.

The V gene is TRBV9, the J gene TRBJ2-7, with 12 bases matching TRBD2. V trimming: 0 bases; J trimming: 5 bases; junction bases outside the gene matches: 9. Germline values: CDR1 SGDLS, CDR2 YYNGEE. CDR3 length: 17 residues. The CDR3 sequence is CASSVAQELAGGHEQYF. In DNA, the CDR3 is TGTGCCAGCAGCGTAGCACAGGAACTAGCGGGAGGACACGAGCAGTACTTC.

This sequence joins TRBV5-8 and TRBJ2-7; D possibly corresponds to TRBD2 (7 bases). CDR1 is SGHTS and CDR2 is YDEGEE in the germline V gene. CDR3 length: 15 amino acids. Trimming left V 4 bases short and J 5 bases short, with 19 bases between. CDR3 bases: TGTGCCAGCAGCCGGCTGCGTGGGGGGGCGAACGAGCAGTACTTC. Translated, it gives CASSRLRGGANEQYF.

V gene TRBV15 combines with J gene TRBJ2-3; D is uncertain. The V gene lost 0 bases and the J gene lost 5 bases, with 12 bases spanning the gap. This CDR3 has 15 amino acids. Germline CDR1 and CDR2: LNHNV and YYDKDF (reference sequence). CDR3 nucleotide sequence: TGTGCCACCAGCAGAGAAATAGCCACACGAGATACGCAGTATTTT. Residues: CATSREIATRDTQYF.

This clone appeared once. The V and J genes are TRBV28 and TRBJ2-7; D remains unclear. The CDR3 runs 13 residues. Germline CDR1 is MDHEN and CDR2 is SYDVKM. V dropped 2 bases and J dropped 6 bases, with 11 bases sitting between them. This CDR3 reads CASSLVSPGEQYF. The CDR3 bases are TGTGCCAGCAGTTTAGTTTCCCCGGGCGAGCAGTACTTC.

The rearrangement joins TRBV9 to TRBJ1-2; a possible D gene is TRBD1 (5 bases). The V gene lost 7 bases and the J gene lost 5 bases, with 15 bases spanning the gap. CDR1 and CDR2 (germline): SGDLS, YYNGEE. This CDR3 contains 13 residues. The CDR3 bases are TGTGCCAGCGGGCAATCCGGGGGGTATGGCTACACCTTC. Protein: CASGQSGGYGYTF.

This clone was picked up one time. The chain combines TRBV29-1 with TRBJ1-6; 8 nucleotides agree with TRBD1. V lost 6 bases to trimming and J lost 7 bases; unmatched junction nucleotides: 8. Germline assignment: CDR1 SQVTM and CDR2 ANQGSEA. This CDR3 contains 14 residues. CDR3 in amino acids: CSVQQTGDNSPLHF. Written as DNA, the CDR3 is TGCAGCGTGCAACAGACAGGGGACAATTCACCCCTCCACTTT.

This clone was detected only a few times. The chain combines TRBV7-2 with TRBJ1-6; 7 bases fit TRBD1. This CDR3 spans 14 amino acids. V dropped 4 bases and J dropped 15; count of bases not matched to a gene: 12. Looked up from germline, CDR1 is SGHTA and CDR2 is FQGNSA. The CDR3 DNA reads TGTGCCAGCAGCTCGATCACAGGGGTTCCCAGCCTCCACTTT. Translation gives CASSSITGVPSLHF. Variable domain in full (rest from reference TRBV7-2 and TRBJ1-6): GAGVSQSPSNKVTEKGKDVELRCDPISGHTALYWYRQSLGQGLEFLIYFQGNSAPDKSGLPSDRFSAERTGGSVSTLTIQRTQQEDSAVYLCASSSITGVPSLHFGNGTRLTVT.

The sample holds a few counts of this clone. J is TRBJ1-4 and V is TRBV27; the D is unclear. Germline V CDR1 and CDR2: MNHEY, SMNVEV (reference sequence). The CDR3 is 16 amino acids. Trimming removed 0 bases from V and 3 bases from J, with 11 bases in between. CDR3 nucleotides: TGTGCCAGCAGTTTATCGGACGGGGATCCTAATGAAAAACTGTTTTTT. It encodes CASSLSDGDPNEKLFF.

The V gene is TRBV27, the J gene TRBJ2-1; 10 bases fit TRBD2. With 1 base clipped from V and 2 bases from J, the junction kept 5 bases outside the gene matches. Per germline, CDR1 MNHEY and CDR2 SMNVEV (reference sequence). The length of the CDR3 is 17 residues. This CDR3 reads CASSLWTSGVTYNEQFF. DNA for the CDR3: TGTGCCAGCAGTTTATGGACTAGCGGAGTGACCTACAATGAGCAGTTCTTC.

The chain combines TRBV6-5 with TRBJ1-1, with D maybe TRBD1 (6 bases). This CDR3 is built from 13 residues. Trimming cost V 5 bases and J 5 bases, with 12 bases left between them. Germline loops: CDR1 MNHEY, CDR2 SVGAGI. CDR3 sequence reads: CASSMTGFTEAFF. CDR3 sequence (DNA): TGTGCCAGCAGTATGACAGGTTTTACTGAAGCTTTCTTT.

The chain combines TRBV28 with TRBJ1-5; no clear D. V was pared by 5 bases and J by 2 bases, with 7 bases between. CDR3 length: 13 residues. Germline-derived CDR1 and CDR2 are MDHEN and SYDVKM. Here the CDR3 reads CASSGLGNQPQHF. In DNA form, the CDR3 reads TGTGCCAGCAGTGGACTCGGCAATCAGCCCCAGCATTTT.

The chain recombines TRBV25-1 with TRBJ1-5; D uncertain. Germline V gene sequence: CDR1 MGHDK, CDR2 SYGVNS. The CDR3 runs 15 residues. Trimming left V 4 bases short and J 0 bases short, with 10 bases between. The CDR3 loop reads CASSGSRSSNQPQHF. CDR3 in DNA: TGTGCCAGCAGTGGAAGCAGGTCTAGCAATCAGCCCCAGCATTTT.

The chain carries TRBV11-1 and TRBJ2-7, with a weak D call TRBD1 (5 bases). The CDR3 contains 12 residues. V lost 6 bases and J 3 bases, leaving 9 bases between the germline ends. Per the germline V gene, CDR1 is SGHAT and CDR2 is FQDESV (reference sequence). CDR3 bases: TGTGCCAGCAGTCCCGACAGCTACGAGCAGTACTTC. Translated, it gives CASSPDSYEQYF.

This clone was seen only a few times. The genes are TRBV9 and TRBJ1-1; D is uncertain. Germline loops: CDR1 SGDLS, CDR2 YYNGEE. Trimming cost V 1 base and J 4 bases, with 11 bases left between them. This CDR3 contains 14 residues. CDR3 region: CASSVPGGLTEAFF. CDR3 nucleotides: TGTGCCAGCAGCGTACCCGGAGGACTCACTGAAGCTTTCTTT.

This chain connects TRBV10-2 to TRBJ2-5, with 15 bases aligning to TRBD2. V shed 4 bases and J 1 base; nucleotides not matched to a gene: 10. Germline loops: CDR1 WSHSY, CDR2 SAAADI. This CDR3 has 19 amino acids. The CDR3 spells CASSGRTSGREGAQETQYF. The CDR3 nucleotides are TGCGCCAGCAGTGGGAGGACTAGCGGGAGGGAAGGGGCCCAAGAGACCCAGTACTTC.

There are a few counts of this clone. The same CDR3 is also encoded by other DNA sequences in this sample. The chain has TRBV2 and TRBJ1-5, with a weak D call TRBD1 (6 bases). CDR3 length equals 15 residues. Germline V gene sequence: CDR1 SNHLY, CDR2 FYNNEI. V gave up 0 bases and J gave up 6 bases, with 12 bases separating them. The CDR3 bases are TGTGCCAGCAGTGAAGCACGGGGGGCAGGTCAGCCCCAGCATTTT. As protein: CASSEARGAGQPQHF.

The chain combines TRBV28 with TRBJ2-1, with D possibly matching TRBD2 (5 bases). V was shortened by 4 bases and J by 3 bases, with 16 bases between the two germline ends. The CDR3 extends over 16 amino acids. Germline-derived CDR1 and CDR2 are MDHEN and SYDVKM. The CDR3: CASSSSDYLLYNEQFF. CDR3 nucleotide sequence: TGTGCCAGCAGTTCCTCAGACTATTTACTCTACAATGAGCAGTTCTTC.

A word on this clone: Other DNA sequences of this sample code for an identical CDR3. The CDR3 sequence is CASSPDWYEQYF. The CDR3, as DNA: TGTGCCAGCAGCCCTGACTGGTACGAGCAGTACTTC. The chain is built from TRBV28 and TRBJ2-7; no clear D gene. Germline loops: CDR1 MDHEN, CDR2 SYDVKM. The CDR3 length is 12 residues. V was clipped by 6 bases and J by 4 bases, with 10 bases between them.

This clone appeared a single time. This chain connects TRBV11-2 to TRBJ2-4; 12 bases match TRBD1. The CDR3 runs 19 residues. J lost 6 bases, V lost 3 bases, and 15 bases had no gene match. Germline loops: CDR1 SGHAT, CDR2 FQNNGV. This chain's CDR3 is CASSFYSGTGGFGGNIQYF. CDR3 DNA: TGTGCCAGCAGCTTTTATTCCGGGACAGGGGGCTTTGGGGGAAACATTCAGTACTTC.

In nucleotides, the CDR3 is TGTGCCAGCAGCTTCGGGACTAGCGGTTACAATGAGCAGTTCTTC. This encodes CASSFGTSGYNEQFF. This chain uses TRBV7-8 with TRBJ2-1; 11 nucleotides align to TRBD2. The CDR3 contains 15 residues. The junction had 2 bases not matched to a gene; V was cut back by 3 bases and J by 4 bases. CDR1 is SGHVS, CDR2 FQNEAQ, per germline.

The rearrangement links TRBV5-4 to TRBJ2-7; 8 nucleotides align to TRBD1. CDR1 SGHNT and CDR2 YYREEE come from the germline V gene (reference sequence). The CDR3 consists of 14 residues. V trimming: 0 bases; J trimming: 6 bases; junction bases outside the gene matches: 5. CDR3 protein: CASSLGAGGGEQYF. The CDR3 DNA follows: TGTGCCAGCAGCTTGGGGGCAGGGGGCGGCGAGCAGTACTTC.

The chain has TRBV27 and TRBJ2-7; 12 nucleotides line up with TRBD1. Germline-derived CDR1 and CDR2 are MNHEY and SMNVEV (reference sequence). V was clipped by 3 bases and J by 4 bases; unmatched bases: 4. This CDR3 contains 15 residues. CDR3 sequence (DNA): TGTGCCAGCAGTTTGGGACAGGGGGCTTTTTACGAGCAGTACTTC. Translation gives CASSLGQGAFYEQYF.

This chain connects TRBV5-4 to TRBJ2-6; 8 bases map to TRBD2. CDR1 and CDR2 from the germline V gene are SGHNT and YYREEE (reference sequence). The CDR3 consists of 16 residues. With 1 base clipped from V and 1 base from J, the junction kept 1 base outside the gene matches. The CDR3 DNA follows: TGTGCCAGCAGCTTGCCTAGCGGGTCTGGGGCCAACGTCCTGACTTTC. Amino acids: CASSLPSGSGANVLTF.

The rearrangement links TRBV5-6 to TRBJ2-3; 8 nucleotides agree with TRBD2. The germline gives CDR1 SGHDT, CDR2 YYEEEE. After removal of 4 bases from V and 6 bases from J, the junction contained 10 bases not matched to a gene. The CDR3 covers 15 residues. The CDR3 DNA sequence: TGTGCCAGCAGCCACATAGCGGGAAGACGTGATACGCAGTATTTT. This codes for CASSHIAGRRDTQYF.

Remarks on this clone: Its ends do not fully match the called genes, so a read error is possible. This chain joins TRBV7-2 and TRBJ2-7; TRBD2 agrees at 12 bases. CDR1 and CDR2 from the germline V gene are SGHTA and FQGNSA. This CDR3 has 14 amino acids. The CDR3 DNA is TGTGCCAGCAGCCCCCTAGCGGGAGGGCCGATCGAGGACTTC. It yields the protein CASSPLAGGPIEDF.

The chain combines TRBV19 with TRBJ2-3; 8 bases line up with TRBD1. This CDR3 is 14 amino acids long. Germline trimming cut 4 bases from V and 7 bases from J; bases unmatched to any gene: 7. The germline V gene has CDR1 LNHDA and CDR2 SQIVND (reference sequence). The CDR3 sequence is CASSTRQGLYTQYF. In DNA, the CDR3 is TGTGCCAGTAGTACCAGACAGGGGCTATATACGCAGTATTTT.

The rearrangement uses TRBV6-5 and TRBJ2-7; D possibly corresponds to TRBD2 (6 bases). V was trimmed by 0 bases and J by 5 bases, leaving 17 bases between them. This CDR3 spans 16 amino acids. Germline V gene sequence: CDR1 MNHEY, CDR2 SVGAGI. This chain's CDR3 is CASSYSTGEIANEQYF. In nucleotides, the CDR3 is TGTGCCAGCAGTTACTCCACGGGGGAGATCGCCAACGAGCAGTACTTC.